Listed below are T cell receptor beta chains from one sample, sequenced in a study of blood T cell repertoires in COVID-19. TCRdb keeps only in-frame clones here, not all; method: immunoSEQ multiplex PCR. The sample includes around 450,000 clones, around 88% of them seen just once. The sequenced sample was peripheral blood. Source of these receptors: a woman in her twenties or thirties with acute or convalescent COVID-19. Both conserved end residues are part of each CDR3. The order of the fields is V gene, clone size, J gene, D gene, CDR3 DNA, CDR3 protein. The D gene is left open where the match is weak. Rows may omit the clone size; those that give it use once, few, many or a size class.

v_call: TRBV6-5
clone_size: .
j_call: TRBJ1-1
d_call: .
cdr3_nt: TGTGCCAGCAGTACTTTAAACACTGAAGCTTTCTTT
cdr3_aa: CASSTLNTEAFF

v_call: TRBV2
clone_size: .
j_call: TRBJ2-5
d_call: TRBD2
cdr3_nt: TGTGCCAGCAGGAGTAGCGGGGGGGCGATCAGAGAGACCCAGTACTTC
cdr3_aa: CASRSSGGAIRETQYF

v_call: TRBV18
clone_size: .
j_call: TRBJ1-1
d_call: .
cdr3_nt: TGTGCCAGCTACCCCGGGACAACTAACACTGAAGCTTTCTTT
cdr3_aa: CASYPGTTNTEAFF

v_call: TRBV29-1
clone_size: .
j_call: TRBJ1-5
d_call: TRBD1
cdr3_nt: TGCAGCGTTGCAACAGGGGCTCAGCCCCAGCATTTT
cdr3_aa: CSVATGAQPQHF

v_call: TRBV9
clone_size: .
j_call: TRBJ2-7
d_call: .
cdr3_nt: TGTGCCAGCAGCGTAGGGGGGGACCGATACGAGCAGTACTTC
cdr3_aa: CASSVGGDRYEQYF

v_call: TRBV30
clone_size: .
j_call: TRBJ2-7
d_call: TRBD1
cdr3_nt: TGTGCCTGGAGGACAGGGGGGATCTACGAGCAGTACTTC
cdr3_aa: CAWRTGGIYEQYF

v_call: TRBV4-1
clone_size: .
j_call: TRBJ2-2
d_call: TRBD2
cdr3_nt: TGCGCCAGCAGCCAAGTCGGGGGGAGCGGGGAGCTGTTTTTT
cdr3_aa: CASSQVGGSGELFF

v_call: TRBV6-5
clone_size: .
j_call: TRBJ2-1
d_call: TRBD1
cdr3_nt: TGTGCCAGCACCCGGGACAGGGACCAGGCCCAAGAGCAGTTCTTC
cdr3_aa: CASTRDRDQAQEQFF

v_call: TRBV11-2
clone_size: .
j_call: TRBJ2-4
d_call: TRBD2
cdr3_nt: TGTGCCAGCAGCTTCGGGGGGGCCAAAAACATTCAGTACTTC
cdr3_aa: CASSFGGAKNIQYF

v_call: TRBV10-2
clone_size: .
j_call: TRBJ2-7
d_call: TRBD1
cdr3_nt: TGCGCCAGCAGTGGGGGACAGTTTCGCGACGAGCAGTACTTC
cdr3_aa: CASSGGQFRDEQYF

v_call: TRBV28
clone_size: .
j_call: TRBJ1-2
d_call: TRBD1
cdr3_nt: TGTGCCAGCACGGACAGGGTCAATGGCTACACCTTC
cdr3_aa: CASTDRVNGYTF

v_call: TRBV14
clone_size: few
j_call: TRBJ2-7
d_call: .
cdr3_nt: TGTGCCAGCAGCCACACCTACGAGCAGTACTTC
cdr3_aa: CASSHTYEQYF

v_call: TRBV11-2
clone_size: .
j_call: TRBJ2-3
d_call: .
cdr3_nt: TGTGCCAGCAGCTTGGGTAGAGGAGGTCTAAAAGCGACAGATACGCAGTATTTT
cdr3_aa: CASSLGRGGLKATDTQYF

v_call: TRBV29-1
clone_size: .
j_call: TRBJ2-1
d_call: TRBD2
cdr3_nt: TGCAGCGTTGCAGGGACTAGCGAGGGTTCTGAGCAGTTCTTC
cdr3_aa: CSVAGTSEGSEQFF

v_call: TRBV5-1
clone_size: once
j_call: TRBJ2-1
d_call: TRBD2
cdr3_nt: TGCGCCAGCAGCCGGGGGAGCGGGGGGGCCTACAATGAGCAGTTCTTC
cdr3_aa: CASSRGSGGAYNEQFF

v_call: TRBV9
clone_size: .
j_call: TRBJ2-1
d_call: TRBD2
cdr3_nt: TGTGCCAGCAGCGTAAGGGTAGCGGGGGGCAACAATGAGCAGTTCTTC
cdr3_aa: CASSVRVAGGNNEQFF

v_call: TRBV7-7
clone_size: .
j_call: TRBJ2-5
d_call: .
cdr3_nt: TGTGCCAGCAGCTCGCAACCCCTACTGTACCAAGAGACCCAGTACTTC
cdr3_aa: CASSSQPLLYQETQYF

v_call: TRBV6-5
clone_size: .
j_call: TRBJ2-2
d_call: .
cdr3_nt: TGTGCCATCAATAGCCGGGACTTGAACACCGGGGAGCTGTTTTTT
cdr3_aa: CAINSRDLNTGELFF

v_call: TRBV18
clone_size: .
j_call: TRBJ1-1
d_call: .
cdr3_nt: TGTGCCAGCTCACCAGGGGGGAGTGAAGCTTTCTTT
cdr3_aa: CASSPGGSEAFF

v_call: TRBV19
clone_size: .
j_call: TRBJ2-3
d_call: TRBD2
cdr3_nt: TGTGCCAGTACTAGCGGGGGTGTCGCAGATACGCAGTATTTT
cdr3_aa: CASTSGGVADTQYF

v_call: TRBV28
clone_size: .
j_call: TRBJ1-5
d_call: TRBD1
cdr3_nt: TGTGCCAGGCAATCAGGGGGTGGATTTTATACGATTCAGCCCCAGCATTTT
cdr3_aa: CARQSGGGFYTIQPQHF

v_call: TRBV24-1
clone_size: .
j_call: TRBJ2-7
d_call: TRBD1
cdr3_nt: TGTGCCACAACGGACAGGGCCTTCTCCTACGAGCAGTACTTC
cdr3_aa: CATTDRAFSYEQYF

v_call: TRBV3-1/TRBV3-2
clone_size: .
j_call: TRBJ2-5
d_call: .
cdr3_nt: TGTGCCAGCAGCCAAGATCTACTAGCTAGGACCCAGTACTTC
cdr3_aa: CASSQDLLARTQYF

v_call: TRBV5-1
clone_size: .
j_call: TRBJ1-5
d_call: .
cdr3_nt: TGCGCCAGCAGCTTGCAGAGCAATCAGCCCCAGCATTTT
cdr3_aa: CASSLQSNQPQHF

v_call: TRBV28
clone_size: .
j_call: TRBJ2-1
d_call: TRBD1
cdr3_nt: TGTGCCAGCCTAAACAGGGGATCCTACAATGAGCAGTTCTTC
cdr3_aa: CASLNRGSYNEQFF